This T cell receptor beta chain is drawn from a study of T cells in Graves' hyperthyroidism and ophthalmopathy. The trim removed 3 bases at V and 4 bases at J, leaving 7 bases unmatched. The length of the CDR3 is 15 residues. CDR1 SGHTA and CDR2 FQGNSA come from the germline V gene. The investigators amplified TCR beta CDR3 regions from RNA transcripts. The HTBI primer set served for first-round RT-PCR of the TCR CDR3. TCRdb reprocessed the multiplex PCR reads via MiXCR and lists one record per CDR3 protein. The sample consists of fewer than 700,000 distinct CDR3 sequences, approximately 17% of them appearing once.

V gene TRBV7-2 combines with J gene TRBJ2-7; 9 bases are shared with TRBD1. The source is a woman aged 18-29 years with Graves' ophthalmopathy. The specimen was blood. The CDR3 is CASSFPGQGGYEQYF. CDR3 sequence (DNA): TGTGCCAGCAGCTTCCCGGGACAGGGTGGGTACGAGCAGTACTTC.